A single T cell receptor beta chain is shown here with its context. Within the sample, other DNA sequences also encode this same CDR3. The data originate from a study of blood T cell repertoires in COVID-19. Study summary: Sites in the United States, Italy and Spain provided acute and convalescent COVID-19 samples. The analysed material was cDNA or gDNA that came from T cells, B-cell-depleted T cells, or PBMCs.

The V and J ends lost 2 bases and 0 bases respectively, with 8 bases between them. The CDR3 extends over 14 amino acids. Germline V gene lookup returns CDR1 KGHSH and CDR2 LQKENI. In the study's own analysis: Counts of nucleated cells, estimated from reference gene primer amplification, were obtained. Sequencing was performed with immunoSEQ multiplex PCR; in TCRdb, only in-frame clones are kept and a portion is missing. The V and J calls and clone size were taken over from that table, and D and trimming were inferred from the DNA. This repertoire shows some 100,000 clones, roughly 83% found once; its top ten account for 18%.

The sequence was collected from a woman aged 55-69 years with acute or convalescent COVID-19. The source material was peripheral blood. The chain couples TRBV18 to TRBJ2-7, with D perhaps TRBD1 (5 bases). This CDR3 reads CASSPNQGSYEQYF. CDR3 nucleotide sequence: TGTGCCAGCTCACCAAATCAGGGCTCCTACGAGCAGTACTTC.